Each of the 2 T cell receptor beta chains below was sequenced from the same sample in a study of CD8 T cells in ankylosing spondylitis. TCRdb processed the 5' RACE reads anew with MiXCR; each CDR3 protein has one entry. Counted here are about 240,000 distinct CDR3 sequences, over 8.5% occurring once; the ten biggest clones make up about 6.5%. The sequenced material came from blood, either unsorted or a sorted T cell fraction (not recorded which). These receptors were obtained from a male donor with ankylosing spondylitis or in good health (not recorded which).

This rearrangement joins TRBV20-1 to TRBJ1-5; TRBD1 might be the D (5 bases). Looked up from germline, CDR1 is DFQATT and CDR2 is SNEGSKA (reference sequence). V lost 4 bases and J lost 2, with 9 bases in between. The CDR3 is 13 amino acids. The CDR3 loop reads CSAKRGGNQPQHF. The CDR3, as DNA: TGCAGTGCTAAGAGAGGGGGCAATCAGCCCCAGCATTTT.

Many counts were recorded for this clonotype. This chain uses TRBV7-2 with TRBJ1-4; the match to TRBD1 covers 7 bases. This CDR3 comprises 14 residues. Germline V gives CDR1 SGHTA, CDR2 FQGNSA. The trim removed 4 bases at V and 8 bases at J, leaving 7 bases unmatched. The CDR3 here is CASSSRTGVEKLFF. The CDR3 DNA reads TGTGCCAGCAGCTCTAGAACAGGGGTGGAAAAACTGTTTTTT.